This TCR beta chain was obtained from a study of human T cells and chemical hapten exposure. This clonotype was recorded at least ten times. This CDR3 has 14 residues. TCRdb re-called the RACE reads with MiXCR, one entry per CDR3 protein. Here the sample spans about 82,000 distinct CDR3 sequences, roughly 13% being singletons. Specified time point: patch test 3, about 24 weeks after DPC sensitization. Described treatment: therapeutic diphenylcyclopropenone sensitization with weekly scalp DPC. The sequence was collected from a woman aged 50 to 60 with alopecia areata. Some clones in this sample may be carry-over from other donors' samples. The source material was whole blood, sampled in connection with sensitization to the hapten diphenylcyclopropenone (DPC). The V call is TRBV21-1, the J call TRBJ2-3; TRBD1, the table's D call, was not compared with the DNA. TRBV21-1 is designated a pseudogene. CDR3 nucleotide sequence: TGTGCCAGCAGCAAAGTCGAGCAGGGGTATACGCAGTATTTT. Encoded protein: CASSKVEQGYTQYF.